This TCR beta chain was identified during a study of PD-L1 blockade in urothelial cancer. On the study more broadly: Every 3 weeks, patients received intravenous atezolizumab 1,200 mg, beginning 2014. Once treatment had started, blood was analyzed at 3 weeks (second dose) and again at 6 weeks. Counts from blood samples showed a median of about 140,000 T cells.

Time point indicated: pretreatment peripheral blood. Trimming removed 2 bases from V and 5 bases from J; junction bases left unmatched: 7. Germline V gives CDR1 SGHRS, CDR2 YFSETQ. The length of the CDR3 is 15 residues. Into every PCR, synthetic TCR analog templates were spiked. Clones were read by immunoSEQ multiplex PCR, and TCRdb kept only the in-frame ones, dropping some. Here the sample spans approximately 50,000 clones, more than 70% being singletons. This rearrangement joins TRBV5-1 to TRBJ2-5; TRBD2 aligns across 9 bases. Sequenced material: PBMCs, taken around atezolizumab (anti-PD-L1) treatment. The clonotype was recovered from a man aged 60 to 69 with urothelial cancer. DNA for the CDR3: TGCGCCAGCAGCTTTCGGACTAGCGCTGGGGAGACCCAGTACTTC. Protein product: CASSFRTSAGETQYF.